This TCR beta chain is drawn from a study of beta chain features in type 1 diabetes. The overall study: Examination spanned approximately 110 million sorted cells from all samples. General study results and limits: In comparison with healthy donors, patients had naive, central memory and Treg TCRB repertoires that appeared more similar. Sequencing used cDNA, and cells with high TCR expression could therefore be over-represented.

Expressed TCRB transcripts were sequenced because the entire RNA isolate underwent reverse transcription. Produced via immunoSEQ multiplex PCR; TCRdb's table is partial and in-frame only. In the table there are about 360,000 clones, around 12% of which are singletons. The CDR3 consists of 11 residues. Germline V gives CDR1 GTSNPN, CDR2 SVGIG (reference sequence). V gave up 5 bases and J gave up 7 bases; unmatched junction bases: 2. This clone was seen a handful of times. What it recognizes is unknown. The sequence was collected from a man between 18 and 35 years old in good health. The sequenced material came from naive CD4+ T cells from blood. The chain is built from TRBV30 and TRBJ2-1, with 7 bases matching TRBD2. The CDR3 DNA follows: TGTGCCTGGGGACTAGAAAATGAGCAGTTCTTC. The encoded protein is CAWGLENEQFF.